The 14 T cell receptor beta chains below all came from one sample that was sequenced in a study of radiation and T cells in renal cell carcinoma. As to time point: baseline pretreatment blood. Indicated treatment: 15 Gy SBRT to primary tumor, nephrectomy 4 weeks later. Clones were sequenced by immunoSEQ multiplex PCR, and TCRdb holds only the in-frame ones, with some missing. The table includes over 85,000 clones, 82% detected once. The sequencing used blood, collected from a patient whose treatment included radiotherapy and nephrectomy. The receptors derive from a man between 60 and 75 years old with renal cell carcinoma.

The rearrangement links TRBV27 to TRBJ1-3; D unresolved. CDR1 is MNHEY, CDR2 SMNVEV, per germline (reference sequence). V shed 2 bases and J shed 5 bases, with 13 bases lying between them. This CDR3 spans 15 amino acids. In DNA, the CDR3 is TGTGCCAGCAGTTTAGACGGTAGAGCCAGAAACACCATATATTTT. Translating it yields CASSLDGRARNTIYF.

This rearrangement joins TRBV5-4 to TRBJ1-2; 7 bases match TRBD1. Trimming at V came to 7 bases and at J to 3 bases, leaving 0 bases not matched to a gene. This CDR3 region has 11 residues. Per germline, CDR1 SGHNT and CDR2 YYREEE (reference sequence). In nucleotides, the CDR3 is TGTGCCAGCGGGACAGACTATGGCTACACCTTC. The encoded protein is CASGTDYGYTF. The whole variable domain, filled in from reference TRBV5-4 and TRBJ1-2, reads ETGVTQSPTHLIKTRGQQVTLRCSSQSGHNTVSWYQQALGQGPQFIFQYYREEENGRGNFPPRFSGLQFPNYSSELNVNALELDDSALYLCASGTDYGYTFGSGTRLTVV.

The J gene is TRBJ1-2, the V gene TRBV28, with 8 bases matching TRBD1. This CDR3 has 17 amino acids. J was trimmed by 8 bases and V by 6 bases; bases with no gene match: 20. CDR1 MDHEN and CDR2 SYDVKM come from the germline V gene. This CDR3 reads CASRRQGLIRSTYGYTF. Written as DNA, the CDR3 is TGTGCCAGCAGGCGACAGGGGCTGATACGATCGACGTACGGCTACACCTTC.

The genes are TRBV11-1 and TRBJ1-1; weak D call: TRBD1 (5 bases). The CDR3 loop spans 16 amino acids. V lost 3 bases to trimming and J lost 1 base, with 15 bases between them. Germline CDR1 is SGHAT and CDR2 is FQDESV (reference sequence). CDR3 sequence (DNA): TGTGCCAGCAGCTTCGGGGTGGGACGGTCGAACACTGAAGCTTTCTTT. This encodes CASSFGVGRSNTEAFF. Supplemented by reference TRBV11-1 and TRBJ1-1, the full variable domain reads EAEVAQSPRYKITEKSQAVAFWCDPISGHATLYWYRQILGQGPELLVQFQDESVVDDSQLPKDRFSAERLKGVDSTLKIQPAELGDSAMYLCASSFGVGRSNTEAFFGQGTRLTVV.

For the CDR3, the DNA is TGTGCCAGCAGTTATTTCCGGTACGAGCAGTACTTC. This sequence encodes CASSYFRYEQYF. The V gene is TRBV6-6, the J gene TRBJ2-7; D unclear. CDR1 and CDR2 (germline): MNHNY, SVGAGI (reference sequence). The CDR3 covers 12 residues. Trimming removed 3 bases from V and 4 bases from J, with 7 bases in between.

V usage is TRBV7-2 and J usage is TRBJ2-7, with 9 bases lining up with TRBD2. CDR3 length: 15 amino acids. Looked up from germline, CDR1 is SGHTA and CDR2 is FQGNSA. Trimming removed 5 bases from V and 0 bases from J; junction bases left unmatched: 5. The CDR3 DNA reads TGTGCCAGCAGCCACACTAGCGGGTCCTCCTACGAGCAGTACTTC. Amino acid sequence: CASSHTSGSSYEQYF.

The gene calls are TRBV19 and TRBJ2-5; the match to TRBD2 covers 10 bases. This CDR3 has 16 amino acids. V was pared by 4 bases and J by 2 bases, with 7 bases of the junction left unmatched. Germline CDR1 reads LNHDA; CDR2 reads SQIVND (reference sequence). The CDR3 DNA follows: TGTGCCAGTAGTAGGACTAGCGGAGCTCCTCAAGAGACCCAGTACTTC. Its translation is CASSRTSGAPQETQYF.

The chain employs TRBV28 and TRBJ1-2; D remains unclear. This CDR3 is 14 amino acids long. The V gene's germline CDR1 is MDHEN and CDR2 SYDVKM. Trimming pared 6 bases from V and 4 bases from J, leaving 15 bases between. Here the CDR3 reads CASRHRRGGYGYTF. DNA for the CDR3: TGTGCCAGCAGACATCGACGGGGAGGCTATGGCTACACCTTC.

The gene calls are TRBV5-8 and TRBJ2-7, with D unclear. The CDR3 totals 15 residues. V gave up 0 bases and J gave up 4 bases, with 14 bases separating them. Germline V gene lookup returns CDR1 SGHTS and CDR2 YDEGEE. This chain's CDR3 is CASSLAQESRYEQYF. CDR3 sequence (DNA): TGTGCCAGCAGCTTGGCGCAGGAAAGCAGGTACGAGCAGTACTTC.

The chain is built from TRBV2 and TRBJ2-7; 10 bases fit TRBD2. The CDR3 covers 14 residues. Trimming at V came to 4 bases and at J to 2 bases, leaving 2 bases not matched to a gene. Germline V gene lookup returns CDR1 SNHLY and CDR2 FYNNEI. CDR3 DNA sequence: TGTGCCAGCAGTGTACTAGCGGGACCCTACGAGCAGTACTTC. Translating it yields CASSVLAGPYEQYF.

V gene TRBV27 combines with J gene TRBJ2-5; 9 bases align to TRBD1. CDR3 length equals 14 residues. V lost 6 bases, J lost 4 bases, and 6 bases stayed unmatched. Germline CDR1 reads MNHEY; CDR2 reads SMNVEV (reference sequence). CDR3 loop: CASSRTGAGETQYF. The CDR3 bases are TGTGCCAGCAGCCGGACAGGGGCGGGAGAGACCCAGTACTTC.

J is TRBJ2-1 and V is TRBV19; 11 bases agree with TRBD2. The CDR3 is made up of 18 amino acids. Unmatched junction bases numbered 15, after V lost 6 bases and J lost 5 bases. Germline-derived CDR1 and CDR2 are LNHDA and SQIVND (reference sequence). The CDR3 DNA reads as TGTGCCAGTAGGACGCGAAGATATAGCGGGAGGGGGCACAATGAGCAGTTCTTC. This codes for CASRTRRYSGRGHNEQFF.

This clone came up once. J is TRBJ2-6 and V is TRBV7-2, with a weak D call TRBD1 (6 bases). The CDR3 extends over 18 amino acids. V lost 0 bases to trimming and J lost 4 bases, with 16 bases between them. Per the germline V gene, CDR1 is SGHTA and CDR2 is FQGNSA. In DNA, the CDR3 is TGTGCCAGCAGCTTAGCGCTAACTGGGACAACCGGGGCCAACGTCCTGACTTTC. Translating it yields CASSLALTGTTGANVLTF.

In DNA, the CDR3 is TGTGCCAGCACCCCGCAGGGGGCTTACGGGGAGCTGTTTTTT. The encoded protein is CASTPQGAYGELFF. The chain has TRBV6-6 and TRBJ2-2; the match to TRBD1 covers 8 bases. In germline, CDR1 is MNHNY, CDR2 SVGAGI (reference sequence). The CDR3 has 14 residues. The V segment lost 7 bases and the J segment 7 bases; nucleotides outside the gene matches: 8.